The 3 T cell receptor beta chains listed next were all sequenced from one sample in a study of immune evolution from preneoplasia to lung adenocarcinoma. The data were produced by immunoSEQ multiplex PCR, yet TCRdb's version contains in-frame clones alone and is incomplete. The sample lists thousands of clones; 70% to 90% were seen once. Specimen: FFPE minimally invasive lung adenocarcinoma tissue. These receptors all come from a person aged 80 or over with lung adenocarcinoma.

The chain has TRBV27 and TRBJ1-2; 12 nucleotides align to TRBD1. This CDR3 has 15 amino acids. Trimming took 6 bases from V and 8 from J; bases not matched to a gene: 10. Per the germline V gene, CDR1 is MNHEY and CDR2 is SMNVEV (reference sequence). The CDR3 region is CASSGTGGALGGYTF. CDR3 in DNA: TGTGCCAGCAGCGGGACAGGGGGCGCGTTGGGGGGCTACACCTTC.

The chain couples TRBV7-6 to TRBJ1-6, with D perhaps TRBD1 (5 bases). This CDR3 spans 18 amino acids. V lost 1 base to trimming and J lost 7 bases, with 20 bases between them. CDR1 and CDR2 (germline): SGHVS, FNYEAQ. The CDR3 region has the DNA TGTGCCAGCAGCTTAGAGGCAGGGTCGGGGTATGGGAATTCACCCCTCCACTTT. This sequence encodes CASSLEAGSGYGNSPLHF.

This chain connects TRBV18 to TRBJ1-4; 8 positions match TRBD1. The CDR3 is 16 residues long. V lost 5 bases and J lost 7; bases outside the gene matches: 12. Looked up from germline, CDR1 is KGHSH and CDR2 is LQKENI. CDR3 DNA sequence: TGTGCCAGCTCATCTGAACAGGGGGTGAAATCTGAAAAACTGTTTTTT. It codes for CASSSEQGVKSEKLFF.